Included here is one TCR beta chain sequence, with context. Some clones are missing from TCRdb's copy, which holds only in-frame ones; the method was immunoSEQ multiplex PCR. The repertoire holds approximately 260,000 clones, with about 86% as singletons. Looked up from germline, CDR1 is KGHDR and CDR2 is SFDVKD. The CDR3 loop spans 14 amino acids. Trimming took 3 bases from V and 6 from J; bases not matched to a gene: 5. This entry is derived from a study of blood T cell repertoires in COVID-19. In the study overall: The United States, Italy and Spain supplied acute and convalescent COVID-19 samples.

Participant-given clinical history determined each cohort assignment. The material sequenced was PBMCs or T cells enriched from blood (not recorded which). The sequence came from a man in his fifties or sixties who had recovered from COVID-19. J is TRBJ2-3 and V is TRBV24-1, with 7 bases lining up with TRBD2. CDR3 protein: CATSDGRGGDTQYF. Here the CDR3 DNA reads TGTGCCACCAGTGATGGGAGGGGAGGGGATACGCAGTATTTT.